These 24 T cell receptor beta chains were sequenced from one sample in a study of vaccination effects on CD4 cells after COVID-19. No antigen has been assigned to these receptors. Clones were read by immunoSEQ multiplex PCR, and TCRdb kept only the in-frame ones, dropping some. The table lists about 53,000 clones, about three quarters of them singletons, with under 3.5% in the top ten. The culture ran for less than 12 days, and then CD4+ T cells were isolated. Sequencing used CD4+ T cells from PBMCs cultured without peptide, obtained before COVID-19 vaccination. These receptors were obtained from a human donor who received a COVID-19 vaccine.

V usage is TRBV7-9 and J usage is TRBJ1-3; D gene uncertain. This CDR3 has 13 residues. Germline loops: CDR1 SEHNR, CDR2 FQNEAQ (reference sequence). Trimming took 4 bases from V and 9 from J, leaving 13 bases between them. CDR3 DNA: TGTGCCAGCAGCTCGTCAATTGCGAGCACCATATATTTT. Translation gives CASSSSIASTIYF. Full variable domain (missing parts from reference TRBV7-9 and TRBJ1-3): DTGVSQNPRHKITKRGQNVTFRCDPISEHNRLYWYRQTLGQGPEFLTYFQNEAQLEKSRLLSDRFSAERPKGSFSTLEIQRTEQGDSAMYLCASSSSIASTIYFGEGSWLTVV.

The chain employs TRBV5-6 and TRBJ2-5; TRBD2 matches at 10 bases. The J segment lost 5 bases and the V segment lost 4 bases, leaving 2 bases of the junction unmatched. The CDR3 extends over 13 amino acids. The germline V gene encodes CDR1 SGHDT and CDR2 YYEEEE. The CDR3 loop is CASSPGLAETQYF. The CDR3 bases are TGTGCCAGCAGCCCGGGACTAGCGGAGACCCAGTACTTC.

The rearrangement joins TRBV10-1 to TRBJ2-5, with TRBD1 as a possible D gene (6 bases). Germline CDR1 WNHNN, CDR2 SYGVQD (reference sequence). The CDR3 sequence is 15 residues long. V was trimmed by 0 bases and J by 4 bases, leaving 12 bases between them. Here the CDR3 DNA reads TGCGCCAGCAGTGAGTCGCCCAGGGGTGGAGAGACCCAGTACTTC. Its protein is CASSESPRGGETQYF.

V is TRBV5-6 and J is TRBJ2-1, with 10 bases matching TRBD2. V was clipped by 0 bases and J by 3 bases; unmatched bases: 6. The length of the CDR3 is 17 residues. Germline V gene lookup returns CDR1 SGHDT and CDR2 YYEEEE. Here the CDR3 reads CASSLELAGANYNEQFF. The CDR3 DNA follows: TGTGCCAGCAGCTTGGAGCTAGCGGGGGCCAACTACAATGAGCAGTTCTTC.

The V and J genes are TRBV5-8 and TRBJ2-3, with 7 bases identical to TRBD1. V trimming: 7 bases; J trimming: 5 bases; junction bases outside the gene matches: 13. Germline V gene sequence: CDR1 SGHTS, CDR2 YDEGEE. The CDR3 is 15 amino acids. Written as DNA, the CDR3 is TGTGCCAGCCCGTCGGGTGGACAGGTTGAAGATACGCAGTATTTT. It is translated as CASPSGGQVEDTQYF.

V gene TRBV18 combines with J gene TRBJ2-2, with 9 bases matching TRBD2. Trimming took 2 bases from V and 4 from J; bases not matched to a gene: 11. The CDR3 covers 18 residues. Germline V gives CDR1 KGHSH, CDR2 LQKENI. The CDR3 loop is CASSPVMSAGGRTGELFF. As DNA, the CDR3 is TGTGCCAGCTCACCAGTGATGTCAGCGGGGGGACGCACCGGGGAGCTGTTTTTT.

The rearrangement joins TRBV11-3 to TRBJ2-1; unclear D gene. The CDR3 has 13 residues. Germline CDR1 is SGHNT and CDR2 is YENEEA. V was pared by 7 bases and J by 6 bases, with 13 bases between. CDR3 sequence (DNA): TGTGCCAGCACGCCGTCGGGTGGCAATGAGCAGTTCTTC. Translated, it gives CASTPSGGNEQFF. Full variable domain (remainder filled in from reference TRBV11-3 and TRBJ2-1): EAGVVQSPRYKIIEKKQPVAFWCNPISGHNTLYWYLQNLGQGPELLIRYENEEAVDDSQLPKDRFSAERLKGVDSTLKIQPAELGDSAVYLCASTPSGGNEQFFGPGTRLTVL.

V usage is TRBV5-5 and J usage is TRBJ2-5, with D tentatively TRBD1 (6 bases). CDR3 length equals 13 residues. The germline CDR1 and CDR2 sequences are SGHKS and YYEKEE (reference sequence). V lost 7 bases to trimming and J lost 2 bases, with 12 bases between them. This chain's CDR3 is CASVPDRQETQYF. The CDR3 DNA is TGTGCCAGCGTCCCGGACAGACAAGAGACCCAGTACTTC.

V is TRBV19 and J is TRBJ1-6, with a weak D call TRBD1 (6 bases). Trimming shortened V by 3 bases and J by 10 bases, and 13 bases separated the two germline ends. CDR3 length equals 14 residues. Germline-derived CDR1 and CDR2 are LNHDA and SQIVND (reference sequence). CDR3 region: CASSITPGDSPLHF. CDR3 in DNA: TGTGCCAGTAGTATTACCCCAGGGGACTCACCCCTCCACTTT.

The chain links TRBV2 to TRBJ2-1; either TRBD1 or TRBD2 may supply D (7 bases each). The CDR3 has 18 residues. Germline V gene data show CDR1 as SNHLY and CDR2 as FYNNEI. V lost 6 bases and J lost 0, with 21 bases in between. The CDR3 coding sequence is TGTGCCAGCAGGGGGGGGCGTTCAGGGGGAACCTCCTACAATGAGCAGTTCTTC. It encodes CASRGGRSGGTSYNEQFF. Together with reference TRBV2 and TRBJ2-1, the CDR3 gives the full variable domain: EPEVTQTPSHQVTQMGQEVILRCVPISNHLYFYWYRQILGQKVEFLVSFYNNEISEKSEIFDDQFSVERPDGSNFTLKIRSTKLEDSAMYFCASRGGRSGGTSYNEQFFGPGTRLTVL.

In DNA form, the CDR3 reads TGTGCCAGCAGTTTTAATCGCCAGACTAGCGGAAACAATGAGCAGTTCTTC. Translation: CASSFNRQTSGNNEQFF. This chain joins TRBV27 and TRBJ2-1; 9 nucleotides agree with TRBD2. CDR3 length: 17 amino acids. V trimming: 3 bases; J trimming: 5 bases; junction bases outside the gene matches: 11. Germline V CDR1 and CDR2: MNHEY, SMNVEV (reference sequence).

The chain recombines TRBV6-2 or TRBV6-3 with TRBJ2-7; 7 bases are shared with TRBD2. V gave up 0 bases and J gave up 2 bases; unmatched junction bases: 4. The CDR3 spans 15 residues. The germline V gene encodes CDR1 MNHEY and CDR2 SVGEGT. CDR3 loop: CASSYSGTITYEQYV. Here the CDR3 DNA reads TGTGCCAGCAGTTACTCCGGGACTATAACCTACGAGCAGTACGTC.

V usage is TRBV18 and J usage is TRBJ2-7; TRBD1 might be the D (6 bases). CDR1 and CDR2 from the germline V gene are KGHSH and LQKENI. The CDR3 has 14 residues. V was shortened by 3 bases and J by 3 bases, with 12 bases between the two germline ends. This chain's CDR3 is CASSPTQGNYEQYV. For the CDR3, the DNA is TGTGCCAGCTCACCCACTCAGGGGAACTACGAGCAGTACGTC.

The chain recombines TRBV3-1 (or the pseudogene TRBV3-2) with TRBJ1-2, with 8 bases aligning to TRBD1. V lost 1 base and J lost 2; bases outside the gene matches: 6. Per germline, CDR1 LGHDT and CDR2 YNNKEL (reference sequence). This CDR3 is built from 16 residues. The CDR3 coding sequence is TGTGCCAGCAGCCAAGCGGGGGCAGGGGGCAACTATGGCTACACCTTC. Its protein product is CASSQAGAGGNYGYTF.

The genes are TRBV7-3 and TRBJ1-1; D may be TRBD1 (5 bases). V gave up 5 bases and J gave up 0 bases, with 10 bases separating them. Per the germline V gene, CDR1 is SGHTA and CDR2 is FQGTGA. This CDR3 contains 14 residues. The CDR3 DNA is TGTGCCAGCAGCCTCACAGGAGTGAACACTGAAGCTTTCTTT. Its translation is CASSLTGVNTEAFF.

The chain uses TRBV5-5 and TRBJ2-7; tentatively, D is TRBD1 (6 bases). Deletions cut 4 bases from V and 0 bases from J, with 11 bases between. The CDR3 runs 14 residues. The germline V gene encodes CDR1 SGHKS and CDR2 YYEKEE (reference sequence). CDR3 protein: CASSRDRTSYEQYV. Written as DNA, the CDR3 is TGTGCCAGCAGCCGTGACAGGACCTCCTACGAGCAGTACGTC.

The chain has TRBV6-4 and TRBJ1-2; 8 nucleotides align to TRBD1. The CDR3 totals 16 residues. Looked up from germline, CDR1 is MRHNA and CDR2 is SNTAGT. The V and J ends lost 6 bases and 3 bases, in that order; junction bases with no gene match: 12. In DNA, the CDR3 is TGTGCCAGCAGCGTCTCCCCCGGGACAGGATACTATGGCTACACCTTC. This gives the protein CASSVSPGTGYYGYTF.

The rearrangement links TRBV5-1 to TRBJ1-4, with unresolved D. Trimming cost V 7 bases and J 7 bases, with 17 bases left between them. The germline CDR1 and CDR2 sequences are SGHRS and YFSETQ. The CDR3 spans 14 residues. The CDR3 bases are TGCGCCAGCTCCCCGGGAGGGAGCGGTGAAAAACTGTTTTTT. Translated, it gives CASSPGGSGEKLFF.

The chain couples TRBV29-1 to TRBJ1-1; 7 bases align to TRBD1. Germline CDR1 reads SQVTM; CDR2 reads ANQGSEA. The CDR3 sequence is 10 residues long. After removal of 6 bases from V and 7 bases from J, the junction contained 2 bases not matched to a gene. In nucleotides, the CDR3 is TGCAGCGTCGGGACAGATGAAGCTTTCTTT. The encoded protein is CSVGTDEAFF.

The chain couples TRBV18 to TRBJ2-1; 7 nucleotides line up with TRBD2. CDR3 size: 15 residues. Per germline, CDR1 KGHSH and CDR2 LQKENI. Germline trimming cut 2 bases from V and 4 bases from J; bases unmatched to any gene: 5. Written as DNA, the CDR3 is TGTGCCAGCTCACCATTAGGCGGGGGTTACAATGAGCAGTTCTTC. It encodes CASSPLGGGYNEQFF.

The J gene is TRBJ2-3, the V gene TRBV28; D gene unclear. Germline V gene sequence: CDR1 MDHEN, CDR2 SYDVKM. Trimming pared 6 bases from V and 4 bases from J, leaving 11 bases between. The CDR3 totals 13 residues. This CDR3 is CASRSWGPDTQYF. The CDR3 nucleotides read TGTGCCAGCAGGTCGTGGGGTCCAGATACGCAGTATTTT.

V usage is TRBV19 and J usage is TRBJ1-2, with D perhaps matching TRBD1 (5 bases). The germline CDR1 and CDR2 sequences are LNHDA and SQIVND (reference sequence). This CDR3 contains 15 residues. The V end was cut by 2 bases, the J end by 1 base, with 11 bases between. CDR3 residues: CASSISPGGNYGYTF. DNA of the CDR3: TGTGCCAGTAGTATATCCCCCGGGGGTAACTATGGCTACACCTTC.

This clone was counted between two and nine times. This chain uses TRBV14 with TRBJ1-5, with 8 bases matching TRBD1. J lost 3 bases, V lost 4 bases, and 8 bases had no gene match. This CDR3 spans 16 amino acids. Germline loops: CDR1 SGHDN, CDR2 FVKESK. The CDR3 loop reads CASSPRTGIDNQPQHF. The CDR3 bases are TGTGCCAGCAGCCCTAGGACAGGGATCGACAATCAGCCCCAGCATTTT.

The chain is built from TRBV18 and TRBJ2-7, with 8 nucleotides matching TRBD2. V shed 3 bases, J shed 7 bases, and the junction held 2 bases outside the gene matches. The length of the CDR3 is 12 residues. Germline-derived CDR1 and CDR2 are KGHSH and LQKENI. The CDR3 DNA follows: TGTGCCAGCTCACCCGCGGGGGGAGAGCAGTACGTC. It is translated as CASSPAGGEQYV.